The clone carrying this T cell receptor (beta chain) has just a few counts. The antigen remains unidentified. Unexposed donor CD4+ T cells date from about 2011-2019, before the COVID-19 pandemic. Isolation of CD4+ T cells took place after roughly nine days in culture. The data were taken from a study of CD4 T cells in relation to SARS-CoV-2 and coronaviruses. In germline, CDR1 is KGHDR, CDR2 SFDVKD. The CDR3 has 12 amino acids. V dropped 1 base and J dropped 8 bases, with 4 bases sitting between them. Clones were sequenced by immunoSEQ multiplex PCR, and TCRdb holds only the in-frame ones, with some missing. The sample lists tens of thousands of clones; less than 75% were seen once.

Material for sequencing was CD4+ T cells from PBMCs, cultured in vitro. The sequence came from a human donor in good health. The chain employs TRBV24-1 and TRBJ1-4, with unresolved D. The CDR3 reads CATSDLNEKLFF. In nucleotides, the CDR3 is TGTGCCACCAGTGATTTAAACGAAAAACTGTTTTTT.